The TCR beta chain under discussion was sequenced for a study of blood T cells in healthy people across ages (dated by TCRdb to 2015 to 2017). Context from the whole study: In model experiments, template switching captured about one uniquely barcoded TCR beta cDNA molecule for every two T cells. To track age-related changes in TCR beta repertoire diversity, the study relied on deep sequencing normalized with unique cDNA molecular identifiers. The donors were divided into four age groups: young (average around 16 years), middle-aged (around 41), aged (approximately 62) and long-lived (about 79). Using the same blood draw, the study looked at two additional independent replicas of 1 million unique cDNA reads for two donors, one aged 18 to 30 and the other aged 80 or older.

This clonotype came up a few times. This receptor's antigen is unknown. Base quality data are lacking; no much larger clone is found one base away. To prepare the library, 5' RACE was applied. Sequencing was carried out with an Illumina HiSeq 2500. A second PCR of roughly 7 to 12 cycles was run with a J-beta primer mix and a sample-barcoded 5' primer. A unique molecular identifier was introduced onto each TCR beta cDNA molecule by a template-switch 5' adaptor carrying 12 random nucleotides. Each sample yielded at least 2.5 million CDR3-containing paired-end reads. The Mint cDNA synthesis kit, primed by a TRBC-specific oligonucleotide, was used to synthesize first-strand cDNA from all RNA. Following uracil-DNA glycosylase treatment, a first 18-cycle PCR with universal primers M1SS and BC2_uni_R was performed on all cDNA. In the authors' own workflow: Normalization of each sample was performed by random selection of 1 million high-quality reads, each carrying a distinct molecular identifier. Reads with shared molecular identifiers were discarded instead of being binned into consensus sequences. MiTCR, with a Q25 quality threshold and the strictest error-elimination algorithm, was used for CDR3 identification, clonotype clustering and error correction. A nonparametric unseen species model with Euler transformation was used to estimate lower-bound total TCR beta diversity. TCRdb reran the public reads through fastp at Q25 and MiXCR, keeping productive beta chains. Rows are unified per CDR3 protein, each entry keeping the most common DNA and genes. It is TCRdb's table, rather than the study itself, that gives the V and J calls and clone size. This sample holds 700,000 to 900,000 distinct CDR3 sequences; around a quarter were observed only once. The top ten hold under 3% of the sample.

Unmatched junction bases come to 7, with V trimmed by 2 bases and J by 3 bases. Reading from cysteine to phenylalanine, the CDR3 counts 18 amino acids. The entry retains the CDR3 DNA only, 54 bases that are in frame from base 1. The germline V gene gives CDR1 as MNHEY and CDR2 as SVGEGT. Systemically healthy Caucasian individuals from Russia, 35 to 50 in total and aged about 6 to 90 years, were included as donors. Each donor gave ten milliliters of peripheral blood, drawn into EDTA-treated Vacutainer tubes. PBMCs were isolated by Ficoll-Paque density-gradient centrifugation, with at least 7 million obtained per sample. Total RNA, at least 6 micrograms per sample, was extracted from PBMCs with Trizol reagent. The percentages of naive CD45RAhigh/CD27high T cells were determined by flow cytometry on a PBMC aliquot from every donor. Paper-wide results and their limitations: As age increased, observed TCR beta diversity per million T cells dropped in a roughly linear way, and a significant reduction was already evident by age 40. Compared with the aged group, more naive CD4+ T cells, fewer expanded clones and increased TCR diversity were shown by the long-lived group, suggesting age selection. Because donor CMV infection status was unknown, age-related changes in expanded clonotypes were potentially confounded. The percentage of naive T cells measured by flow cytometry correlated strongly with observed TCR beta diversity. Estimates of total diversity from one million sequenced T cells were regarded as lower bounds and underestimates. Bulk unsorted PBMC profiling prevented conclusive comparison of naive and antigen-experienced compartments.

A further study also used this sample, focusing on T cells of mothers and their children. The second study reports: The donors were nine systemically healthy Caucasian individuals, made up of three mothers and their six children. cDNA synthesis consumed the entire amount of extracted RNA, loaded at about 1.5 ug RNA in each 15 ul reaction. In the second PCR, the M1S primer added sample barcodes and 2-4 random nucleotides. More than 8.5 million TCR beta CDR3 reads were obtained from each mother, and some 3.3 million reads were obtained from each child. In both related and unrelated pairs, thymic selection shapes the output of TCR recombination in a similar way, with inherited differences having only a minor effect. Normalized repertoire overlap was always found to be slightly, but never significantly, higher in related mother-child pairs than in unrelated mother-child pairs. No persistent microchimeric T cell clones were detected, at a sensitivity of roughly 96 clones per million clonotypes. To look for features that set related mother-child pairs apart from unrelated individuals, the researchers ran deep NGS to compare the TCR beta repertoires of mothers and children. Mothers averaged roughly 40 +/- 4 years of age and children averaged roughly 12 +/- 4 years. After adapter ligation was performed with NEBNext reagents, the libraries were sequenced on an Illumina HiSeq 2000 with 100+100 nt paired-end reads. To avoid cross-contamination, the mother libraries and the child libraries were prepared a month apart and sequenced in separate runs. For each donor, between roughly 450,000 and 2,300,000 distinct TCR beta clonotypes were identified. Naive TCR beta clonotypes were estimated from low-frequency clonotypes matched to each donor's FACS-determined naive share, without sorting.

This clonotype originated in a boy aged 5-17 years in good health. In this chain, TRBV6-2 or TRBV6-3 is recombined with TRBJ2-1, with 13 bases aligning to TRBD2. Sequenced material: blood. The CDR3 region: CASSYPTSGGYHYNEQFF. The bases read TGTGCCAGCAGTTACCCGACTAGCGGGGGGTACCACTACAATGAGCAGTTCTTC.